The entry that follows covers one T cell receptor (beta chain) sequence. The sample belongs to a study of blood T cell repertoires in COVID-19. About the research overall: The samples span acute and convalescent COVID-19 from the United States, Italy and Spain. The cDNA or gDNA used as material had been derived from T cells, B-cell-depleted T cells, or PBMCs.

How the authors handled the data: Estimation of nucleated cell counts was performed using reference gene primer amplification. Libraries were prepared by immunoSEQ multiplex PCR; TCRdb keeps only in-frame clonotypes and omits some of them. V and J calls and clone size are those listed in that table; D and trimming were worked out from the DNA. Seen here are almost 50,000 clones, around 68% observed once, and the top ten hold 8.5% to 9%. The CDR3 has 16 amino acids. V shed 0 bases, J shed 3 bases, and the junction held 4 bases outside the gene matches. Per germline, CDR1 SGHTA and CDR2 FQGTGA. The chain uses TRBV7-3 and TRBJ2-3, with TRBD2 matching 9 bases. Input material: peripheral blood. This clonotype was sampled from a woman aged 65 to 85 with acute or convalescent COVID-19. The CDR3 reads CASSLTAGGGTDTQYF. CDR3 in DNA: TGTGCCAGCAGCTTAACAGCGGGGGGTGGGACAGATACGCAGTATTTT.